This TCR beta chain was observed in a study of blood T cells in healthy people across ages. On the study more broadly: About one barcoded TCR beta cDNA was captured per two T cells. Overall study findings and caveats: Whereas aged donors had fewer naive CD4+ cells, long-lived donors had more of them and higher diversity.

The individuals who served as donors were healthy Caucasians living in Russia, aged roughly 6 to 95. Unmatched junction bases numbered 11, after V lost 3 bases and J lost 7 bases. Germline assignment: CDR1 SGHTA and CDR2 FQGNSA. CDR3 length: 16 amino acids. A remark on this clonotype: Its matching antigen is unknown.

PCR was performed a second time for roughly 7 to 12 cycles using a sample-barcoded 5' primer and a J-beta primer mix. TCRdb analysed the 5' RACE reads with MiXCR anew, one entry per CDR3 protein. This table has 800,000 to 950,000 distinct CDR3 sequences, under 50% appearing once. This receptor was identified in a young man in good health. Specimen: blood. The rearrangement uses TRBV7-2 and TRBJ2-7; 11 positions match TRBD2. The CDR3 loop reads CASSFRSGGVVNEQYF. The DNA of the CDR3 is TGTGCCAGCAGCTTTCGTAGCGGGGGGGTAGTCAATGAGCAGTACTTC. Drawing the rest from reference TRBV7-2 and TRBJ2-7, the complete variable domain is GAGVSQSPSNKVTEKGKDVELRCDPISGHTALYWYRQSLGQGLEFLIYFQGNSAPDKSGLPSDRFSAERTGGSVSTLTIQRTQQEDSAVYLCASSFRSGGVVNEQYFGPGTRLTVT.